What follows is one TCR beta chain and its context. Its antigen is still unknown. Base qualities are not recorded, but no much larger clone differs from it by a single base. This sample was taken from a study of shared clonotypes between healthy human individuals (dated by TCRdb to the early 2020s). Notes on the research overall: A couple of women and a few men aged 18 to 49 years were included in the cohort. For each donor, CD4 naive and CD4 memory were each given three plates, CD8 naive was given two plates, and CD8 memory was given one plate. To estimate repertoire size and how much clonotype sharing occurs between individuals, the study deeply sequenced the blood TCR repertoires of five healthy adults. Each donor's leukapheresis produced roughly between roughly 0.85 and 9.5 billion PBMCs. Libraries were prepared and TCR repertoires were sequenced by different laboratories using diverse techniques, in order to increase sequencing depth and limit assay-specific biases. The paper's findings and limits, for the study overall: Pairwise subsampling indicated that sequencing depth was expected to affect the degree of clonotype sharing among donors. Larger estimated clonotype richness was generally found for naive subsets than for memory subsets. About 5% of naive CD4, 3.5% of naive CD8, roughly 2.4% of memory CD4, and around 0.4% of memory CD8 clonotypes were shared across a few donors. Sampling was limited to blood, and TCR repertoires in tissue likely differ from TCR repertoires in blood. Because the study included only a small number of donors, the genetic and exposure-history diversity represented was limited. Clonotypes shared by all four sorted-subset donors showed higher generation probabilities than non-shared clonotypes. Rarefaction of sorted-subset datasets indicated incomplete sequencing despite the large sequencing depth.

Healthy HIV-negative adults with no recently reported acute infections or vaccinations were included as donors. Every donor was a Caucasian adult residing in Nashville, Tennessee, USA. Magnetic negative selection was used to enrich CD4+ T cells, after which naive cells were positively selected on CD45RA and the negative fraction became the memory subset. Blood was collected by leukapheresis, and PBMCs were isolated by Ficoll-Histopaque density gradient centrifugation and then cryopreserved in liquid nitrogen vapor phase. Purity and quantity of every magnetically sorted T cell population were checked by analytical flow cytometry. From each sorted fraction, genomic DNA was isolated and quantified by UV absorbance on a Nanodrop 2000c. TCR CDR3 regions were amplified from genomic DNA by multiplex PCR using the deep immunoSEQ assay. Extracted genomic DNA from each cell subset was spread evenly across all wells of several immunoSEQ 96-well plates, with each plate serving as a replicate. For sorted subsets, about 220 ng of genomic DNA, equivalent to around 29,000 T cell genomes, went into each replicate PCR. Purified libraries were measured with a Qubit 3.0 fluorometer, size-checked on a Bioanalyzer 2100, and measured again with the KAPA Library Quantification kit. Each immunoSEQ 96-well plate was sequenced on its own single-read 150-cycle Illumina NextSeq 550 flow cell. Per the source publication's procedure: Because the immunoSEQ output held only junctional sequences and lacked quality scores, the filtering could not match the filtering applied to full-length reads. To assign V/J genes and CDR3, sequences were annotated against IMGT germline references using PyIR, a Python wrapper for IgBLAST v1.9. Reads were removed for weak V/J assignments (E-value above 1e-6), missing CDR3, stop codons, out-of-frame junctions, or ambiguous translated residues. A V3J clonotype was defined by an identical inferred V gene, J gene, and CDR3 amino acid sequence. To compute the percentage overlap between repertoires, the number of shared unique clonotypes was divided by the size of the smaller repertoire. Richness of each repertoire was evaluated using RTK rarefaction, the Chao1 estimator, and Recon v2.1 estimates of unobserved clonotypes. Generation probabilities were computed with OLGA for all TCRbeta clonotypes obtained by the gDNA method from a handful of donors. The table was pulled from immuneACCESS by TCRdb, which kept in-frame rearrangements only. Such tables lose some clones; where checked, under half of the loss comes from unresolved V genes, and the rest has no known cause. V and J calls and clone size are copied from that table; D and trimming were computed from the DNA. The sample yields some 500,000 clones; almost 97% were counted once. Approximately 0.062% of the sample goes to the ten largest clones.

The sequenced sample consisted of naive CD4+ T cells sorted from blood. The cell subset or site label corresponds to: CD45RA+ positively selected. The TCR originated in a woman younger than 45 in good health.

The sequence in DNA is TGTGCCAGCAGCTTGACAATCCTCTCTGGGGCCAACGTCCTGACTTTC. It specifies CASSLTILSGANVLTF. The chain is assembled from TRBV5-8 and TRBJ2-6, with no D gene named confidently. The CDR3 measures 16 amino acids from cysteine to phenylalanine. Here the CDR3 DNA is all that survives: 48 bases in frame from base 1. The germline V gene encodes CDR1 SGHTS and CDR2 YDEGEE. Between the V and J ends, shortened by 1 base and 0 bases respectively, the junction contains 8 bases.